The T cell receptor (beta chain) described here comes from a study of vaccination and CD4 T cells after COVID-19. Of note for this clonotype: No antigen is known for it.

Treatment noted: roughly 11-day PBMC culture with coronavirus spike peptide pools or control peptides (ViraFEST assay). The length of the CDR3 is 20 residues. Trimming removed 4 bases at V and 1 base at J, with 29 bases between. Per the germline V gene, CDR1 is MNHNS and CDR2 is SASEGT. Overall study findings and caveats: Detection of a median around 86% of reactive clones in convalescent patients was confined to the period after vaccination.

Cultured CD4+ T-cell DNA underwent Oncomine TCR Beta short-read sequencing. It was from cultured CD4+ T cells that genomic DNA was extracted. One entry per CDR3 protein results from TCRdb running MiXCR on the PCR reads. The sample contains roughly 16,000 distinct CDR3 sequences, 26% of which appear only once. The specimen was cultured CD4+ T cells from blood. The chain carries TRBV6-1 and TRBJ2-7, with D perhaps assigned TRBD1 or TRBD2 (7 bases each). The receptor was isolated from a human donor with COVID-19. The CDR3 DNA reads TGTGCCAGCAGTGCACGACAGGGTATTGCGGGGGCTAACCCTTCCTACGAGCAGTACTTC. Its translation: CASSARQGIAGANPSYEQYF.